Sequencing of this T cell receptor (beta chain) was carried out in a study of cytomegalovirus exposure and HLA in healthy donors. Study in general: The 95 to 150 validation repertoires used the same platform as the roughly 620 first-cohort repertoires, a later analysis reported. The study's findings and limits: The study designated 160 or so TCR beta chains cytomegalovirus-associated. Confirmation was obtained in vitro that a few CMV-associated chains are specific for CMV antigens.

Sequencing used immunoSEQ multiplex PCR; TCRdb keeps in-frame clones, though not all of them. The sample yields approximately 90,000 clones, over 85% seen once. Remarks on this clone: Its specificity is not known.

The TCR comes from a woman younger than 45 in good health and CMV-seropositive. The sequenced sample consisted of PBMCs.

The CDR3 sequence: CSASWGGHTDTQYF. The DNA of the CDR3 is TGCAGCGCCAGCTGGGGAGGCCACACAGATACGCAGTATTTT. The chain employs TRBV29-1 and TRBJ2-3; possibly TRBD2 for D (6 bases). The CDR3 contains 14 residues. Trimming removed 7 bases at V and 2 bases at J, with 16 bases between. Germline V gene lookup returns CDR1 SQVTM and CDR2 ANQGSEA.